This TCR beta chain was observed in a study of T cell responses to AZD1222 COVID-19 vaccine. Study-level background: The study pooled second doses at about 4 or about 12 weeks.

Profiled with immunoSEQ multiplex PCR; TCRdb holds only in-frame clones, not every one. The table includes approximately 130,000 clones, under 95% detected once. Germline V gene lookup returns CDR1 LNHDA and CDR2 SQIVND (reference sequence). The CDR3 loop spans 17 amino acids. V shed 3 bases and J shed 0 bases, with 15 bases lying between them. Study-wide findings and caveats: Only a handful of people who got AZD1222 tested seropositive at baseline.

Comments on this clone: The antigen remains undetermined.

The chain recombines TRBV19 with TRBJ1-5; tentative D call: TRBD1 (5 bases). The receptor was isolated from an adult in good health. The material sequenced was peripheral blood, taken on day 0 of AZD1222 vaccination. The CDR3: CASSIGGGRYSNQPQHF. The DNA for the CDR3 is TGTGCCAGTAGTATCGGTGGGGGACGATATAGCAATCAGCCCCAGCATTTT.